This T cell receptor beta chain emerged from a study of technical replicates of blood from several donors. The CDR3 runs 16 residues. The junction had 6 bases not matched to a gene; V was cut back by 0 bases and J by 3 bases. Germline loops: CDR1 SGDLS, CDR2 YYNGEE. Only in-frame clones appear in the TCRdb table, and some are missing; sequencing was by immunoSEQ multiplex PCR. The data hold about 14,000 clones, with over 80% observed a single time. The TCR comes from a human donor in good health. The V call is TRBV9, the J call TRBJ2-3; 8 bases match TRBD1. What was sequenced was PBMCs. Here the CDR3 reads CASSVGTGTVTDTQYF. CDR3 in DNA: TGTGCCAGCAGCGTAGGGACAGGGACGGTAACAGATACGCAGTATTTT. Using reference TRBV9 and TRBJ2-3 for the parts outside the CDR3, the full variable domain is DSGVTQTPKHLITATGQRVTLRCSPRSGDLSVYWYQQSLDQGLQFLIQYYNGEERAKGNILERFSAQQFPDLHSELNLSSLELGDSALYFCASSVGTGTVTDTQYFGPGTRLTVL.